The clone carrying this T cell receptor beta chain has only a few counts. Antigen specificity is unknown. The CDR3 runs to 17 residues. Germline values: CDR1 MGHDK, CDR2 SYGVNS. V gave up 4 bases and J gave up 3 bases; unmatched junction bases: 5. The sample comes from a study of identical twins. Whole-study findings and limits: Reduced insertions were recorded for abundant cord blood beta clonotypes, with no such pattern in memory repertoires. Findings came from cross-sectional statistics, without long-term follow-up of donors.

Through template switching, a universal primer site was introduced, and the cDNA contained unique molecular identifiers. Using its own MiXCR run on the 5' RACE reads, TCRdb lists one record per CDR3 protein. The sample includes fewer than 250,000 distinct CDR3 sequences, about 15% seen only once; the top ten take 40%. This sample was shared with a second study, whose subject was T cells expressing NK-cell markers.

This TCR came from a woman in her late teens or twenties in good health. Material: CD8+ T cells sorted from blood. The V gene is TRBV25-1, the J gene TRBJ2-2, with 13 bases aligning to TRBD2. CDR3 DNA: TGTGCCAGCAGTGGCGAGGGACTAGCGGGGCACACCGGGGAGCTGTTTTTT. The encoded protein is CASSGEGLAGHTGELFF.